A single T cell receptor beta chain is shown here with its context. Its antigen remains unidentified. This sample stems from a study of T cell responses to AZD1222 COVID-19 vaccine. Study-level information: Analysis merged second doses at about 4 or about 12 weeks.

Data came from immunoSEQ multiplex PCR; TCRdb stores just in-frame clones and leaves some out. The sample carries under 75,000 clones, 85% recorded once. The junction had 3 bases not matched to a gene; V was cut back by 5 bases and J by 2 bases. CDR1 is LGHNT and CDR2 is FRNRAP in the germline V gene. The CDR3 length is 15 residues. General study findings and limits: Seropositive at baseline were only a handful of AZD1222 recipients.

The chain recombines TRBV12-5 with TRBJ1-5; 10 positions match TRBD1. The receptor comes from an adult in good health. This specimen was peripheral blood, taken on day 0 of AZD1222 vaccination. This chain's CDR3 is CASGRDRGGNQPQHF. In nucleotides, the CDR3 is TGTGCTAGTGGTCGGGACAGGGGAGGCAATCAGCCCCAGCATTTT.